Detailed here is one TCR beta chain. The sample comes from a study of cytomegalovirus exposure and HLA in healthy donors. In the PCR, 60 Vbeta and 13 Jbeta primers were used. The protocol was immunoSEQ multiplex PCR, while the TCRdb copy is restricted to in-frame clones and leaves out a portion. The sample lists roughly 150,000 clones; roughly 77% were seen once. Specimen: PBMCs. This receptor was identified in a woman aged 18-30 years in good health and CMV-seronegative.

The CDR3 protein is CASSFPGRSEQFF. The CDR3 DNA is TGTGCCAGCAGCTTTCCAGGCCGAAGTGAGCAGTTCTTC. This rearrangement joins TRBV7-9 to TRBJ2-1; D gene uncertain. Looked up from germline, CDR1 is SEHNR and CDR2 is FQNEAQ (reference sequence). The CDR3 sequence is 13 residues long. The V gene lost 3 bases and the J gene lost 9 bases, with 12 bases spanning the gap.